This record looks at one T cell receptor (beta chain) sequence and its context. Some clones are missing from TCRdb's copy, which holds only in-frame ones; the method was immunoSEQ multiplex PCR. The sample yields 50,000 to 65,000 clones, about 66% seen once. The sample comes from a study of blood T cell repertoires in COVID-19. About the study: Sites in the United States, Italy and Spain provided acute and convalescent COVID-19 samples. PBMCs, B-cell-depleted T cells, or T cells were the source of the cDNA or gDNA that made up the material.

The CDR3 is made up of 15 amino acids. Trimming pared 4 bases from V and 8 bases from J, leaving 21 bases between. Germline V gene lookup returns CDR1 SGHRS and CDR2 YFSETQ. Clinical histories supplied by participants themselves formed the basis of cohort assignment. The sample was PBMCs or T cells enriched from blood (not recorded which). The chain links TRBV5-1 to TRBJ1-2; the D gene is possibly TRBD1 (6 bases). This sequence was found in a woman aged 55-69 years who had been exposed to COVID-19. The CDR3: CASSPLTGDSMGYTF. CDR3 in DNA: TGCGCCAGCAGCCCGCTGACAGGAGACTCTATGGGCTACACCTTC.